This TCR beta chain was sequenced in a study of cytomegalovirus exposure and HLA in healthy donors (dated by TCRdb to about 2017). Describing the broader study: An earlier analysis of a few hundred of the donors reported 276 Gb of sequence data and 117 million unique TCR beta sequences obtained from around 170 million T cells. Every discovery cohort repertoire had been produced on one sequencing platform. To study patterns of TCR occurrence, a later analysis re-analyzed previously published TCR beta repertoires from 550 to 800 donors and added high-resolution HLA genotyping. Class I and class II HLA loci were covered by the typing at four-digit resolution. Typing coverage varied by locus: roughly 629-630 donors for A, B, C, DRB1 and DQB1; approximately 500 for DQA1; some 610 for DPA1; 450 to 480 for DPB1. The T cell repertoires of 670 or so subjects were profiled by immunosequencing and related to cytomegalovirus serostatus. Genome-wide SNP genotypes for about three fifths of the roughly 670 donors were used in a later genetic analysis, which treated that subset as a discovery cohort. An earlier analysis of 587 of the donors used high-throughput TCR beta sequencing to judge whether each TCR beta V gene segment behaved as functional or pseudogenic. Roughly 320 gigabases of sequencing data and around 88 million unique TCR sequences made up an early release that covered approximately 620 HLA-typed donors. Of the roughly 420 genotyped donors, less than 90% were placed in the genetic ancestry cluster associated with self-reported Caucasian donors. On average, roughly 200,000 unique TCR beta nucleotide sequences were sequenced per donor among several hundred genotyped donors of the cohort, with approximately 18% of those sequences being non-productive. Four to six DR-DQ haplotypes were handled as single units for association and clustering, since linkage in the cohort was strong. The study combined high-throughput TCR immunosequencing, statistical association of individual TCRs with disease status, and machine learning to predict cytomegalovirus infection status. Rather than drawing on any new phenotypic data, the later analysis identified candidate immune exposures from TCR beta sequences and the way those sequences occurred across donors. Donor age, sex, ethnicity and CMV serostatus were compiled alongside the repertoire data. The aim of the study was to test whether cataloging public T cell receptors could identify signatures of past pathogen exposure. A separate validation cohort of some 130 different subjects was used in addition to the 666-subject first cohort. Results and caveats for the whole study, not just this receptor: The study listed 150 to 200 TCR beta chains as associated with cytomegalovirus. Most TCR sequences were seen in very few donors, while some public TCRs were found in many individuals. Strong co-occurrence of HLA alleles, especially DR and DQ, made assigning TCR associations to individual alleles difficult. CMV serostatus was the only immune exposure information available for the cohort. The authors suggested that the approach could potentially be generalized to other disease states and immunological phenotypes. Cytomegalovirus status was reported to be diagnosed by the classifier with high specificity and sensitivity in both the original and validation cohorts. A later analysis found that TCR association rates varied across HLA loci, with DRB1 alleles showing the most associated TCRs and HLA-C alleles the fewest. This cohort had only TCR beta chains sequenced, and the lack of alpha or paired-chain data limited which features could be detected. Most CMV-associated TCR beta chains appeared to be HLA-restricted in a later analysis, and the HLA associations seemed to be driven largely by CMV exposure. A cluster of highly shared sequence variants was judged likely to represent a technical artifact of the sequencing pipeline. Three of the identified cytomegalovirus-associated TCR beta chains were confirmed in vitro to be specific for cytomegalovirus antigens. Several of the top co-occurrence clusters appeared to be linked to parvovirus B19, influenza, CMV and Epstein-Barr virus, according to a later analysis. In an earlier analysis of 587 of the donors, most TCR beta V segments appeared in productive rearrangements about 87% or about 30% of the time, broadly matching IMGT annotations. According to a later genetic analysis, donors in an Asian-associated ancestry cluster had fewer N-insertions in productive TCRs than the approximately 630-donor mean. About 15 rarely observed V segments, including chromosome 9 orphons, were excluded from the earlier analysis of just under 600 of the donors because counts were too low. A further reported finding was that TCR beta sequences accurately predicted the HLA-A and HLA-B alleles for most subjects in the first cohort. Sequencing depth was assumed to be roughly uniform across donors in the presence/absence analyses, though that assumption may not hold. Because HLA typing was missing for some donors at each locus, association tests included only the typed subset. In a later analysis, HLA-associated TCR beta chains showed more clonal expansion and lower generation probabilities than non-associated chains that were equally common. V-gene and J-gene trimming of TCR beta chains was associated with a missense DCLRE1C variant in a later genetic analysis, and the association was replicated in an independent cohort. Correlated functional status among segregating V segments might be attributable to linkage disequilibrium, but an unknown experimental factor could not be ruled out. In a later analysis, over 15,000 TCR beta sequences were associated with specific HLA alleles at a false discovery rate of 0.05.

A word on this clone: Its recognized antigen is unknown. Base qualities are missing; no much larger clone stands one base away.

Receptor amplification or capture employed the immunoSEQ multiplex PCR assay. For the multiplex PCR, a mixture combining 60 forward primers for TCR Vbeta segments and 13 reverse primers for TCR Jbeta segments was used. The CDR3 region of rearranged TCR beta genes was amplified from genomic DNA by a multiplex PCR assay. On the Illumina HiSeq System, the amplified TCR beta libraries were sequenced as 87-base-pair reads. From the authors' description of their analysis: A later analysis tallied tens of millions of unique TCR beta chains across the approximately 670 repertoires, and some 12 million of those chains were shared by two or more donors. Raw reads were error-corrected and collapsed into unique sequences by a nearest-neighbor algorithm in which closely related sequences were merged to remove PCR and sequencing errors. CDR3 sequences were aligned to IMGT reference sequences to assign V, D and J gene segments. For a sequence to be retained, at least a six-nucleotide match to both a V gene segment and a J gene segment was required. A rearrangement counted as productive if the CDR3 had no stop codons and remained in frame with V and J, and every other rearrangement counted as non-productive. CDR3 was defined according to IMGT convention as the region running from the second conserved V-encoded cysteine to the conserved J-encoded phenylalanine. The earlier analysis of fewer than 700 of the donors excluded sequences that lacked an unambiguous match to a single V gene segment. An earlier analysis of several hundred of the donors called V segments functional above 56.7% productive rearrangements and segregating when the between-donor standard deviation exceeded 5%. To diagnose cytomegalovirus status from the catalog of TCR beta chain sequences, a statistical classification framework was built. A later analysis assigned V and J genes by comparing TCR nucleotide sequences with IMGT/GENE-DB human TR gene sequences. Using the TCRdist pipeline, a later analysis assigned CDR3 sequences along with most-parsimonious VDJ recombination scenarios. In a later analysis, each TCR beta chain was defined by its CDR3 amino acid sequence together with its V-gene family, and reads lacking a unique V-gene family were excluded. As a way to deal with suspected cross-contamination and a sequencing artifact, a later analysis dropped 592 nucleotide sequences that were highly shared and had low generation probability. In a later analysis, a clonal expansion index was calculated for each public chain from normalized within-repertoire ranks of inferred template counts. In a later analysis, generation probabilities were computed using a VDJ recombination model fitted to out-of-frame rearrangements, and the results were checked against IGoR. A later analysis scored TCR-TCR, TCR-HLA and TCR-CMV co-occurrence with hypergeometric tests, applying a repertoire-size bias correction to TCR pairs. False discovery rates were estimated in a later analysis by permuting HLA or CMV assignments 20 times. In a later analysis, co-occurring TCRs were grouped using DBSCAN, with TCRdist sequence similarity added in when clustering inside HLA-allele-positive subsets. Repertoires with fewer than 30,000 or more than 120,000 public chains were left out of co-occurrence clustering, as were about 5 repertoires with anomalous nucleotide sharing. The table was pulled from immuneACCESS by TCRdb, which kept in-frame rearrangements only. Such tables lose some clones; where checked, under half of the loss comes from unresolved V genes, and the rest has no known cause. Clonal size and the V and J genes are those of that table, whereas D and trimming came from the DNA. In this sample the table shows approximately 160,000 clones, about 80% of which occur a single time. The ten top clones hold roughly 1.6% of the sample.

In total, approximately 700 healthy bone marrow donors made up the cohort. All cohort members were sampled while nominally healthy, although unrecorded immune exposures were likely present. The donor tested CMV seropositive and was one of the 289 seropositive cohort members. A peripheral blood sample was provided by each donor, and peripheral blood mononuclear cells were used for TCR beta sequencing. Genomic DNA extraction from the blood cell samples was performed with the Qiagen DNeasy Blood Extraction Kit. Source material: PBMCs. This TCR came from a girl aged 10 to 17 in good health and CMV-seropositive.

The CDR3 has the sequence CASSQDLEETQYF. The DNA reads TGCGCCAGCAGCCAAGATCTAGAAGAGACCCAGTACTTC. The chain uses TRBV4-3 and TRBJ2-5, with the D gene call left open. Trimming removed 0 bases from V and 3 bases from J, leaving 5 bases between the germline ends. CDR3 length: 13 amino acids, cysteine to phenylalanine. Only the CDR3 region is kept as DNA, spanning 39 bases read in frame from base 1. CDR1 LGHNA and CDR2 YSLEER were looked up in the germline V gene.